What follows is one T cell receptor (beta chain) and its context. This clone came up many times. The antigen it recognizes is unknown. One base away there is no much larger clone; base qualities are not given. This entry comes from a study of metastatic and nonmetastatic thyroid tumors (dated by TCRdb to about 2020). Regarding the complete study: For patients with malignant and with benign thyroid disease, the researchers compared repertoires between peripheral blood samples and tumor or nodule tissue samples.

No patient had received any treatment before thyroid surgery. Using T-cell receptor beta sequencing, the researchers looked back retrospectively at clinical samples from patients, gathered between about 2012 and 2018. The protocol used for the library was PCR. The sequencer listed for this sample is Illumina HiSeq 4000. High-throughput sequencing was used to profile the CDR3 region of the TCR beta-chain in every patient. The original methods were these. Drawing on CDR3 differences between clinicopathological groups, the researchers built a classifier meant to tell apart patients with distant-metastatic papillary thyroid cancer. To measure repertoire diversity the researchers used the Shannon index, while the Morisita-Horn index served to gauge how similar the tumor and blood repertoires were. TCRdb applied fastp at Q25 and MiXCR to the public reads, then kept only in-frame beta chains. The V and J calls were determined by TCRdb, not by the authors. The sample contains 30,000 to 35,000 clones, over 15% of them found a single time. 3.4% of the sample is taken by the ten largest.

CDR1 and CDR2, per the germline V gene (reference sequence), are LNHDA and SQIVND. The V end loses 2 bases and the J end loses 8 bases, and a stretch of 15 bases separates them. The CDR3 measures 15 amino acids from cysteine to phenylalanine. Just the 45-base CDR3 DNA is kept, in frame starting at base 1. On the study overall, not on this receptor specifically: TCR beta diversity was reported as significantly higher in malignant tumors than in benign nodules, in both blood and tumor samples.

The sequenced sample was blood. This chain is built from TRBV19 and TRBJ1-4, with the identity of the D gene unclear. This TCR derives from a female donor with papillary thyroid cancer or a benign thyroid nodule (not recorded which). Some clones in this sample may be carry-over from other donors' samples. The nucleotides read TGTGCCAGTAGTATATCGACATTGTACAAGGAAAAACTGTTTTTT. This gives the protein CASSISTLYKEKLFF.